Shown below are 15 T cell receptor beta chains from a single sample sequenced in a study of blood T cell repertoires in COVID-19. Some clones are missing from TCRdb's copy, which holds only in-frame ones; the method was immunoSEQ multiplex PCR. Of fewer than 250,000 clones listed, approximately 86% were seen once; the top ten hold 3.5% to 4%. What was sequenced was PBMCs or T cells enriched from blood (not recorded which). These receptors came from a woman aged 35 to 49 with acute COVID-19.

The V and J genes are TRBV6-2 or TRBV6-3 and TRBJ2-7; 9 positions agree with TRBD1. The V segment lost 5 bases and the J segment 6 bases; nucleotides outside the gene matches: 17. This CDR3 is 17 amino acids long. CDR1 and CDR2 (germline): MNHEY, SVGEGT. The CDR3 DNA reads as TGTGCCAGCAGTCACCCGATGACCCGGGACAGGGCAAGCGAGCAGTACTTC. Encoded protein: CASSHPMTRDRASEQYF.

This chain connects TRBV7-9 to TRBJ2-7, with D unresolved. The germline V gene encodes CDR1 SEHNR and CDR2 FQNEAQ (reference sequence). The CDR3 is made up of 12 amino acids. V dropped 5 bases and J dropped 0 bases, with 5 bases sitting between them. CDR3 DNA sequence: TGTGCCAGCAGCGTCAGCTCCTACGAGCAGTACTTC. It encodes CASSVSSYEQYF.

The rearrangement joins TRBV28 to TRBJ1-4, with unresolved D. Germline CDR1 MDHEN, CDR2 SYDVKM. There are 14 residues in the CDR3. With 6 bases removed from V and 7 bases from J, the gap between germline ends came to 15 bases. The CDR3 sequence is CASRPGRRAEKLFF. CDR3 coding DNA: TGTGCCAGCAGGCCGGGAAGGAGAGCTGAAAAACTGTTTTTT. The variable domain in full, completed from reference TRBV28 and TRBJ1-4, reads DVKVTQSSRYLVKRTGEKVFLECVQDMDHENMFWYRQDPGLGLRLIYFSYDVKMKEKGDIPEGYSVSREKKERFSLILESASTNQTSMYLCASRPGRRAEKLFFGSGTQLSVL.

This clone was counted a single time. The gene calls are TRBV6-5 and TRBJ2-3; 12 bases agree with TRBD2. This CDR3 has 15 amino acids. V lost 2 bases and J lost 4; bases outside the gene matches: 1. Per germline, CDR1 MNHEY and CDR2 SVGAGI. The CDR3 DNA sequence: TGTGCCAGCAGTTACAGACTAGCGGGAGCAGATACGCAGTATTTT. Protein sequence: CASSYRLAGADTQYF.

A few counts support this clone. This chain uses TRBV7-3 with TRBJ2-1; 12 bases match TRBD2. The germline V gene encodes CDR1 SGHTA and CDR2 FQGTGA. V was pared by 2 bases and J by 7 bases, with 6 bases of the junction left unmatched. This CDR3 comprises 16 residues. The CDR3 sequence is CASSLGLAGGENEQFF. CDR3 bases: TGTGCCAGCAGCTTAGGTCTAGCGGGAGGGGAGAATGAGCAGTTCTTC.

This chain links TRBV15 with TRBJ2-6; D is unresolved. The V end was cut by 0 bases, the J end by 0 bases, with 6 bases between. The CDR3 extends over 16 amino acids. The germline V gene has CDR1 LNHNV and CDR2 YYDKDF (reference sequence). CDR3 region: CATSRDLSSGANVLTF. CDR3 coding DNA: TGTGCCACCAGCAGAGATCTGAGCTCTGGGGCCAACGTCCTGACTTTC.

The table lists this clone with a few counts. This chain uses TRBV19 with TRBJ2-7; 10 positions match TRBD2. J was trimmed by 7 bases and V by 1 base; bases with no gene match: 4. The CDR3 extends over 14 amino acids. Germline lookup yields CDR1 LNHDA and CDR2 SQIVND (reference sequence). CDR3 in amino acids: CASSIGLAGYEQYF. DNA of the CDR3: TGTGCCAGTAGTATAGGACTAGCGGGCTATGAGCAGTACTTC.

The chain combines TRBV9 with TRBJ2-7, with TRBD1 identical over 8 bases. V was clipped by 3 bases and J by 4 bases; unmatched bases: 6. The V gene's germline CDR1 is SGDLS and CDR2 YYNGEE. The CDR3 sequence is 14 residues long. In DNA, the CDR3 is TGTGCCAGCAGCGCCGGACAGGGAGAATACGAGCAGTACTTC. This gives the protein CASSAGQGEYEQYF.

This clone was seen a few times. The chain uses TRBV27 and TRBJ2-7; D perhaps matches TRBD1 (6 bases). Germline V gene data show CDR1 as MNHEY and CDR2 as SMNVEV (reference sequence). Trimming pared 3 bases from V and 6 bases from J, leaving 15 bases between. The CDR3 is 14 residues long. The CDR3: CASSFGQPTSEQYF. The CDR3 DNA reads TGTGCCAGCAGTTTCGGACAGCCAACTTCCGAGCAGTACTTC.

CDR3 sequence (DNA): TGTGCCATCAGTCAACGGGACAGCAACAGAGATAACTATGGCTACACCTTC. Its protein product is CAISQRDSNRDNYGYTF. The V gene is TRBV10-3, the J gene TRBJ1-2, with 7 bases aligning to TRBD1. The CDR3 consists of 17 residues. V lost 5 bases and J lost 1; bases outside the gene matches: 13. Germline V gene lookup returns CDR1 ENHRY and CDR2 SYGVKD.

In regard to this clone: Germline and junction disagree at one end, which may indicate a read error. The chain joins TRBV10-3 to TRBJ1-1; D gene unclear. There are 9 residues in the CDR3. Germline CDR1 reads ENHRY; CDR2 reads SYGVKD. The CDR3 DNA follows: TGTGCCACAAGTCCGGAGGGAGGCTGG. Translated, it gives CATSPEGGW.

V usage is TRBV13 and J usage is TRBJ2-7; weak D call: TRBD1 (7 bases). CDR3 length: 15 residues. CDR1 and CDR2 (germline): PRHDT, FYEKMQ (reference sequence). Deletions cut 5 bases from V and 4 bases from J, with 18 bases between. The CDR3 DNA follows: TGTGCCAGCAGCGGGGGAGGTGACAGGGTTTACGAGCAGTACTTC. It yields the protein CASSGGGDRVYEQYF.

This sequence joins TRBV9 and TRBJ2-1; D might be TRBD2 (6 bases). The CDR3 is 14 amino acids. From germline, CDR1 is SGDLS and CDR2 YYNGEE. The V and J ends lost 0 bases and 3 bases respectively, with 7 bases between them. CDR3 loop: CASSVGGIYNEQFF. As DNA, the CDR3 is TGTGCCAGCAGCGTAGGCGGGATCTACAATGAGCAGTTCTTC.

As regards this clone: One end of the junction fails to match germline, which may point to a read error. CDR3 protein: CASSPSGGLGWVF. The CDR3 DNA sequence: TGTGCCAGCAGCCCTTCTGGGGGGTTGGGGTGGGTCTTC. The chain uses TRBV7-9 and TRBJ2-1; a possible D gene is TRBD2 (6 bases). The CDR3 sequence is 13 residues long. The V gene's germline CDR1 is SEHNR and CDR2 FQNEAQ (reference sequence).

V is TRBV7-2 and J is TRBJ2-1; D is possibly TRBD2 (5 bases). V shed 0 bases and J shed 5 bases, with 14 bases lying between them. The CDR3 consists of 16 residues. From germline, CDR1 is SGHTA and CDR2 FQGNSA. In nucleotides, the CDR3 is TGTGCCAGCAGCTTAGCGTATCCCGGACTTAACAATGAGCAGTTCTTC. Translating it yields CASSLAYPGLNNEQFF.